This T cell receptor beta chain was found in a study of glioma-infiltrating T cells (dated by TCRdb to 2016 to 2017). Describing the broader study: Glioma tissue, non-neoplastic brain tissue and matched peripheral blood mononuclear cells were used as sources from which TCR alpha- and beta-chain repertoires were sequenced. The paired cohort was made up of three low-grade glioma patients, several primary glioblastoma patients and three non-glioma patients who contributed non-neoplastic brain tissue. To gauge divergence between tissue and blood T-cell populations, every tissue-infiltrating repertoire was compared against the peripheral blood repertoire from the same patient.

The full study reports these points: Tissue and blood shared very few CDR3 sequences, a result attributed to high CDR3 diversity and limited sampling. In non-neoplastic patients, VJ-independent divergence between tissue and blood fell below expectation, whereas in all gliomas, and especially in low-grade gliomas, the divergence rose above expectation. The group comparisons were based on small numbers of patients: three non-neoplastic, three low-grade glioma and about eight glioblastoma patients.

The iRepertoire nested amplicon-rescue multiplex PCR (arm-PCR) platform was used to amplify TCR alpha and beta CDR3 regions from RNA. The input for one-step reverse transcription and amplification was roughly 100-450 ng of either tissue mRNA or PBMC total RNA. Following bead purification, Illumina adapters were added by a secondary multiplex PCR, and the libraries were gel-purified between 200 and 400 bp. Internal 6-nucleotide barcodes were carried by the libraries and were used for demultiplexing. Libraries were sequenced on an Illumina MiSeq with 2x220 or 2x250 nucleotide paired-end reads. Under the source paper's analysis protocol: Paired reads were merged using FLASH 1.2.11 and aligned with BWA-MEM to the GRCh37 human genome, and TRA and TRB reads were then extracted. For V and J assignment, an IMGT-derived reference of cassette sequences and CDR3 motifs that included pseudogenes was used. Three-frame translation of reads was performed, and productive CDR3s were defined as those with a C...FGXG motif and no stop codons. Unique combinations of V-J cassette pair and CDR3 amino acid sequence were defined as clonotypes. Reads were filtered by Hamming distance, with the threshold set by the sequence error rate of each sample in mapped regions. TCRdb itself trimmed the public reads at Q25 with fastp, ran MiXCR and retained productive beta chains. All rows with the same CDR3 protein become a single entry with the most common DNA and genes. TCRdb's processing, not the study's, gives the V and J calls here. The table for this sample lists approximately 89,000 distinct CDR3 sequences; about 25% of them were counted only once. The ten largest clonotypes hold around 7% of the sample.

About this clonotype: The specificity of this receptor is unknown. This may stem from a read error, because a much larger clone lies one nucleotide away.

CDR3 length: 12 amino acids, cysteine to phenylalanine. The retained sequence is limited to the CDR3, 36 bases, with the frame set at the first base. CDR1 and CDR2, looked up from the germline V gene, are MGHRA and YSYEKL. The receptor comes from a human donor with low-grade glioma or glioblastoma, undergoing nonglioma brain surgery, or in good health (not recorded which). The chain joins TRBV4-1 to TRBJ2-3; the D gene assignment is ambiguous. Sequencing was done on a sample of glioma tissue, nonneoplastic brain tissue, or PBMCs (not recorded which). The CDR3 region reads CASSAHLDTQYF. The DNA sequence is as follows: TGTGCCAGCAGCGCTCACCTAGATACGCAGTATTTT.